This T cell receptor beta chain originates from a study of blood T cell repertoires in COVID-19. Study-wide context: Whether acute or convalescent, the COVID-19 samples came from the United States, Italy and Spain. PBMCs, B-cell-depleted T cells, or T cells provided the cDNA or gDNA that made up the material.

Germline values: CDR1 SGHVS, CDR2 FNYEAQ. Trimming took off 1 base at V and 2 bases at J, with 12 bases between the two ends. This CDR3 region has 16 residues. This clone occurred once. Original processing methods: Amplifying reference gene primers gave estimates of nucleated cell counts. TCRdb keeps only in-frame clones here, not all; method: immunoSEQ multiplex PCR. V, J and clone size derive from that table, while D and trimming were established from the DNA sequence. The sample yields 90,000 to 110,000 clones, 75% to 90% seen once. The sequence was collected from a woman between 45 and 60 years old with acute or convalescent COVID-19. The sample consisted of peripheral blood. The V and J genes are TRBV7-6 and TRBJ1-3; TRBD1 is a possible D gene (5 bases). DNA for the CDR3: TGTGCCAGCAGCTTAGGGGGCCGGGGGGCTGGAAACACCATATATTTT. This gives the protein CASSLGGRGAGNTIYF.